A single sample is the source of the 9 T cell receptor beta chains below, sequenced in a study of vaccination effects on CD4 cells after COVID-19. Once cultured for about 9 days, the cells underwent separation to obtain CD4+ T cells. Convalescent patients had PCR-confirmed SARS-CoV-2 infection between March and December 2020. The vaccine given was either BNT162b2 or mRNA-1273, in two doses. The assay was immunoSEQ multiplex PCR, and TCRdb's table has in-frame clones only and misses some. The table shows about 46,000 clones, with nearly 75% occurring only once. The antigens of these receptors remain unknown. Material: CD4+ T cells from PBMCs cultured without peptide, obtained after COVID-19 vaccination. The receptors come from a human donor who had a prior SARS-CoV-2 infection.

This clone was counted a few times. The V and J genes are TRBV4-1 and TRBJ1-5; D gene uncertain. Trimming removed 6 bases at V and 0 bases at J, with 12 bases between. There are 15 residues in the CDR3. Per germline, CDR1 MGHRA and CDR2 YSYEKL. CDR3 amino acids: CASRPGPYSNQPQHF. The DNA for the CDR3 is TGCGCCAGCAGACCCGGACCTTATAGCAATCAGCCCCAGCATTTT.

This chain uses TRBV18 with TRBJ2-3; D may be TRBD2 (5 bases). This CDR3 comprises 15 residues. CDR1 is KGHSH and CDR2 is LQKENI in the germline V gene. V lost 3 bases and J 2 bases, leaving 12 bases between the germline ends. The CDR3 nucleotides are TGTGCCAGCTCACCCAGAGCGGACCTCACAGATACGCAGTATTTT. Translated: CASSPRADLTDTQYF. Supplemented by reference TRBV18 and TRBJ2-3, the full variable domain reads NAGVMQNPRHLVRRRGQEARLRCSPMKGHSHVYWYRQLPEEGLKFMVYLQKENIIDESGMPKERFSAEFPKEGPSILRIQQVVRGDSAAYFCASSPRADLTDTQYFGPGTRLTVL.

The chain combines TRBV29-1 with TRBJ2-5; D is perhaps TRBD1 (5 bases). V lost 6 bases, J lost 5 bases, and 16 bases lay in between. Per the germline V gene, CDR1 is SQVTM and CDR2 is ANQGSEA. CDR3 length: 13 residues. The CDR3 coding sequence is TGCAGCGTGTCAAGGCAGGGTCGGGAGACCCAGTACTTC. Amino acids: CSVSRQGRETQYF.

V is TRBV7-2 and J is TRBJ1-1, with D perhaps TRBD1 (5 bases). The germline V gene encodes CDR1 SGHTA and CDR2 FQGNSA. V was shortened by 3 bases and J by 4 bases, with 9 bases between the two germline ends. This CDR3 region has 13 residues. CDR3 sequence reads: CASSLQGSTEAFF. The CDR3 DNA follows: TGTGCCAGCAGCTTGCAGGGATCCACTGAAGCTTTCTTT.

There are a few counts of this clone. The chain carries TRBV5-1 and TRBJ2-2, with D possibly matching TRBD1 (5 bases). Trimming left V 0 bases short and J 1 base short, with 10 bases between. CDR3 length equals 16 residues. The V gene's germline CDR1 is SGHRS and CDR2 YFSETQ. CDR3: CASSLESGMNTGELFF. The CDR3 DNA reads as TGCGCCAGCAGCTTGGAGTCAGGGATGAACACCGGGGAGCTGTTTTTT.

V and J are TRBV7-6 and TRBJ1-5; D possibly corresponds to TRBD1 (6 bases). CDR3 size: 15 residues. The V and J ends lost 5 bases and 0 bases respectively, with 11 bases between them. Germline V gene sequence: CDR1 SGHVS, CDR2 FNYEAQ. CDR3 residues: CASSPGVNSNQPQHF. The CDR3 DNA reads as TGTGCCAGCAGCCCAGGGGTTAATAGCAATCAGCCCCAGCATTTT.

The CDR3 DNA reads TGTGCCACCAGTGATAGGTATCCAGGCGGCGAGCAGTACTTC. It yields the protein CATSDRYPGGEQYF. The chain uses TRBV24-1 and TRBJ2-7; no definite D call. This CDR3 has 14 amino acids. Germline V gives CDR1 KGHDR, CDR2 SFDVKD. Trimming removed 3 bases at V and 6 bases at J, with 14 bases between.

The CDR3 spells CASSTGGGANVLTF. As DNA, the CDR3 is TGTGCCAGCAGTACAGGGGGTGGGGCCAACGTCCTGACTTTC. The V call is TRBV6-5, the J call TRBJ2-6; 8 bases are shared with TRBD1. This CDR3 is built from 14 residues. CDR1 is MNHEY and CDR2 is SVGAGI in the germline V gene. V gave up 5 bases and J gave up 3 bases; unmatched junction bases: 0.

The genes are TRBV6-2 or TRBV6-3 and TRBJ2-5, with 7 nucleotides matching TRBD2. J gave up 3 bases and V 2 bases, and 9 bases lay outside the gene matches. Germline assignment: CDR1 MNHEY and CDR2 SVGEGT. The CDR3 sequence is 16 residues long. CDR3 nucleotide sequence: TGTGCCAGCAGTTACGGTGGCGGGAGCGGAGAAGAGACCCAGTACTTC. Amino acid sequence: CASSYGGGSGEETQYF.